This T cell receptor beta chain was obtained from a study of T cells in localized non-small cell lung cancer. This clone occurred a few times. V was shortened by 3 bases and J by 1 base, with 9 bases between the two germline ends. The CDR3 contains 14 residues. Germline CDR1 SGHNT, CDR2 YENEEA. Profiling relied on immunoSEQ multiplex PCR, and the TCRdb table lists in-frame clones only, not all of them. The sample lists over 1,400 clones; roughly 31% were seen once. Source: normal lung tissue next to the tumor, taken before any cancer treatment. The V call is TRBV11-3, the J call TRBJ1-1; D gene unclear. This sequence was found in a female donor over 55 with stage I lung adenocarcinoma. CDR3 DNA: TGTGCCAGCAGCTTCTCGACGGGGAACACTGAAGCTTTCTTT. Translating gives CASSFSTGNTEAFF. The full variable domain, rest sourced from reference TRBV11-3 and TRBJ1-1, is EAGVVQSPRYKIIEKKQPVAFWCNPISGHNTLYWYLQNLGQGPELLIRYENEEAVDDSQLPKDRFSAERLKGVDSTLKIQPAELGDSAVYLCASSFSTGNTEAFFGQGTRLTVV.